The clone carrying this TCR beta chain has only a few counts. These data originate in a study of T cells of healthy individuals. Germline values: CDR1 DFQATT, CDR2 SNEGSKA (reference sequence). V was pared by 6 bases and J by 5 bases, with 11 bases of the junction left unmatched. The CDR3 has 14 residues. A single record per CDR3 protein comes from TCRdb applying MiXCR to the 5' RACE reads. The sample lists nearly 100,000 distinct CDR3 sequences, 15% to 20% occurring once. The receptor's source is a human donor in good health. The V and J genes are TRBV20-1 and TRBJ2-5, with TRBD2 matching over 8 bases. CDR3 nucleotide sequence: TGCAGTGCCGGAGACGCCTCGGGAGGGGAGACCCAGTACTTC. This translates into CSAGDASGGETQYF.